These 12 T cell receptor beta chains were all obtained from the same sample, sequenced in a study of cytomegalovirus exposure and HLA in healthy donors. Repertoires were generated with immunoSEQ multiplex PCR, while TCRdb's copy carries only in-frame clones and drops some. Of over 110,000 clones listed, around 86% are singletons. The sample consisted of PBMCs. These receptors originate from a man aged 18 to 30 in good health and CMV-seropositive.

This sequence joins TRBV11-3 and TRBJ2-3; 9 bases fit TRBD1. The ends lost 6 bases at V and 1 base at J; junction bases unmatched: 11. The germline gives CDR1 SGHNT, CDR2 YENEEA. The CDR3 runs 17 residues. CDR3 amino acids: CASSPRRGQGGTDTQYF. DNA of the CDR3: TGTGCCAGCAGTCCCAGAAGGGGACAGGGTGGCACAGATACGCAGTATTTT.

The chain joins TRBV2 to TRBJ1-3, with TRBD1 matching 7 bases. The germline V gene has CDR1 SNHLY and CDR2 FYNNEI. Trimming at V came to 7 bases and at J to 4 bases, leaving 1 base not matched to a gene. CDR3 length: 12 residues. CDR3 residues: CASKTGGNTIYF. The CDR3 coding sequence is TGTGCCAGCAAGACAGGGGGAAACACCATATATTTT.

V is TRBV6-1 and J is TRBJ1-2; 7 bases agree with TRBD1. The CDR3 runs 13 residues. CDR1 is MNHNS, CDR2 SASEGT, per germline. After removal of 5 bases from V and 5 bases from J, the junction contained 5 bases not matched to a gene. This CDR3 is CASSYGTVYGYTF. In nucleotides, the CDR3 is TGTGCCAGCAGTTATGGGACAGTTTATGGCTACACCTTC.

This clone was seen just once. V and J are TRBV9 and TRBJ1-2; maybe TRBD1 (6 bases). Germline V lookup: CDR1 SGDLS, CDR2 YYNGEE. The V and J ends lost 3 bases and 4 bases respectively, with 10 bases between them. The CDR3 consists of 13 residues. DNA of the CDR3: TGTGCCAGCAGCGCGGACAGCGCCTATGGCTACACCTTC. As protein: CASSADSAYGYTF.

This chain links TRBV9 with TRBJ1-1; D is ambiguous. CDR3 size: 14 residues. Germline CDR1 and CDR2: SGDLS and YYNGEE. The ends were cut back, 0 bases at V and 1 base at J, with 7 bases in the middle. For the CDR3, the DNA is TGTGCCAGCAGCGTAGCACGAGCGAACACTGAAGCTTTCTTT. It specifies CASSVARANTEAFF.

V usage is TRBV6-5 and J usage is TRBJ2-3; no firm D call. The V gene lost 5 bases and the J gene lost 14 bases, with 23 bases spanning the gap. The CDR3 has 14 amino acids. Germline assignment: CDR1 MNHEY and CDR2 SVGAGI. As DNA, the CDR3 is TGTGCCAGCAGTAAGACCTCCGCTACGATGGGCCCGTATTTT. Protein: CASSKTSATMGPYF.

Notes on this clone: Given the absence of the conserved phenylalanine or tryptophan at the CDR3 end, a read error is likely. The limits of the CDR3 on the DNA are not certain, so only TCRdb's listed CDR3 is given. V usage is TRBV2 and J usage is TRBJ2-7; the D segment call TRBD2 is taken from the table without a DNA check. The CDR3 contains 14 residues when both ends are counted. CDR1 is SNHLY, CDR2 FYNNEI, per germline. Here the CDR3 reads CASRRFSPRDFGEL.

The chain uses TRBV30 and TRBJ1-2, with a tentative D call TRBD1 (6 bases). With 3 bases removed from V and 6 bases from J, the gap between germline ends came to 32 bases. CDR3 length: 19 residues. The germline V gene has CDR1 GTSNPN and CDR2 SVGIG (reference sequence). The DNA for the CDR3 is TGTGCCTGGAGGGACGTAGTGGGGGCCATTCCCTCGAAGGGTAATGGCTACACCTTC. It codes for CAWRDVVGAIPSKGNGYTF. The complete variable domain, with remaining parts taken from reference TRBV30 and TRBJ1-2, reads SQTIHQWPATLVQPVGSPLSLECTVEGTSNPNLYWYRQAAGRGLQLLFYSVGIGQISSEVPQNLSASRPQDRQFILSSKKLLLSDSGFYLCAWRDVVGAIPSKGNGYTFGSGTRLTVV.

The V gene is TRBV27, the J gene TRBJ2-1, with D maybe TRBD2 (7 bases). In germline, CDR1 is MNHEY, CDR2 SMNVEV (reference sequence). The CDR3 length is 14 residues. Between the trimmed V and J ends, which lost 4 bases and 2 bases, there was a span of 9 bases. Written as DNA, the CDR3 is TGTGCCAGCAGTTCGGGGGGCGCCTACAATGAGCAGTTCTTC. Its protein is CASSSGGAYNEQFF.

The V gene is TRBV30, the J gene TRBJ1-1; tentatively, D is TRBD1 (6 bases). The CDR3 length is 13 residues. V lost 1 base and J lost 3, with 9 bases in between. Germline V gives CDR1 GTSNPN, CDR2 SVGIG (reference sequence). The DNA for the CDR3 is TGTGCCTGGAGTGCGCAGGGGCACACTGAAGCTTTCTTT. This gives the protein CAWSAQGHTEAFF.

The chain has TRBV29-1 and TRBJ1-1; D is perhaps TRBD1 (6 bases). V was cut by 6 bases and J by 9 bases, with 14 bases left in between. Germline V CDR1 and CDR2: SQVTM, ANQGSEA. This CDR3 is built from 11 residues. The CDR3 DNA reads TGCAGCGTGAGGGGGGGTTCTAAAGCTTTCTTT. Translation: CSVRGGSKAFF.

The rearrangement uses TRBV4-1 and TRBJ2-3; TRBD2 aligns across 9 bases. Germline trimming cut 0 bases from V and 5 bases from J; bases unmatched to any gene: 15. The CDR3 totals 19 residues. Looked up from germline, CDR1 is MGHRA and CDR2 is YSYEKL. Here the CDR3 DNA reads TGCGCCAGCAGCCAAGAAGCCCATTCCGTAAGCGGGAGGTTAGATACGCAGTATTTT. Its protein is CASSQEAHSVSGRLDTQYF.